This TCR beta chain was retrieved from a study of cytomegalovirus exposure and HLA in healthy donors. The PCR ran on 60 Vbeta and 13 Jbeta primers. The method was immunoSEQ multiplex PCR; TCRdb's version includes in-frame clones alone and lacks a portion of them. This sample has about 90,000 clones, with around three fifths found just once. Germline V CDR1 and CDR2: MNHNS, SASEGT. V was cut by 6 bases and J by 3 bases, with 15 bases left in between. The CDR3 runs 15 residues. Sequencing was done on a sample of PBMCs. This TCR derives from a woman between 45 and 65 years old in good health and CMV-seropositive. This chain uses TRBV6-1 with TRBJ2-1; D not resolved. DNA for the CDR3: TGTGCCAGCAGCCCGTGGTCCACAGACTACAATGAGCAGTTCTTC. Its protein product is CASSPWSTDYNEQFF.